Listed below are T cell receptor beta chains from one sample, sequenced in a study of blood T cell repertoires in COVID-19. The protocol was immunoSEQ multiplex PCR, while the TCRdb copy is restricted to in-frame clones and leaves out a portion. The sample lists approximately 500,000 clones; 85% to 90% were seen once. Material: peripheral blood. These receptors originate from a man between 18 and 35 years old with COVID-19, enrolled during active disease. CDR3s include the opening cysteine and the closing phenylalanine or tryptophan. D genes are given only for firm matches. Part of the rows lack a size; the others show once, few, many or a class for expanded clones.

d_call	clone_size	v_call	j_call	cdr3_aa	cdr3_nt
TRBD1	.	TRBV19	TRBJ1-6	CASSIWTGPSYNSPLHF	TGTGCCAGTAGTATATGGACAGGGCCCTCCTATAATTCACCCCTCCACTTT
.	.	TRBV2	TRBJ2-7	CASGGLAIYEQYF	TGTGCCAGCGGGGGACTTGCAATATACGAGCAGTACTTC
TRBD1	.	TRBV7-9	TRBJ1-1	CASSLAPTGYPEAFF	TGTGCCAGCAGCTTAGCCCCGACAGGGTACCCTGAAGCTTTCTTT
TRBD2	few	TRBV5-5	TRBJ2-7	CASSRTSATLGQYF	TGTGCCAGCAGCAGGACTAGCGCGACCCTAGGGCAGTACTTC
.	once	TRBV15	TRBJ2-5	CATSRDQGLQETQYF	TGTGCCACCAGCAGAGATCAAGGACTACAAGAGACCCAGTACTTC
.	.	TRBV6-2/TRBV6-3	TRBJ1-2	CASSLGGVDMIYGYTF	TGTGCCAGCAGTCTCGGCGGGGTCGACATGATCTATGGCTACACCTTC
.	.	TRBV18	TRBJ2-2	CASSTGNTGELFF	TGTGCCAGCTCAACAGGGAACACCGGGGAGCTGTTTTTT
TRBD2	.	TRBV12-3/TRBV12-4	TRBJ2-7	CASRRDYEEQYF	TGTGCCAGCAGACGGGACTATGAAGAGCAGTACTTC
TRBD1	many	TRBV7-2	TRBJ2-7	CASSRQGAREQYF	TGTGCCAGCAGTAGACAGGGGGCGCGAGAGCAGTACTTC
.	.	TRBV12-5	TRBJ2-1	CASGPPLYNEQFF	TGTGCTAGTGGCCCACCACTTTACAATGAGCAGTTCTTC
TRBD2	.	TRBV5-6	TRBJ2-5	CASSLGLAGGSETQYF	TGTGCCAGCAGCTTGGGTTTAGCGGGGGGGTCAGAGACCCAGTACTTC
TRBD2	.	TRBV6-6	TRBJ2-1	CASSSGGIYNEQFF	TGTGCCAGCTCCAGCGGGGGGATCTACAATGAGCAGTTCTTC
.	.	TRBV7-9	TRBJ1-2	CASIDSLRVHYGYTF	TGTGCCAGCATCGATAGCTTACGGGTTCACTATGGCTACACCTTC
.	.	TRBV27	TRBJ2-3	CASSSSQGTDTQYF	TGTGCCAGCAGTTCGTCACAGGGCACAGATACGCAGTATTTT
.	.	TRBV11-2	TRBJ1-1	CASSLSGGVNTEAFF	TGTGCCAGCAGCTTATCGGGGGGAGTGAACACTGAAGCTTTCTTT